The 28 T cell receptor beta chains presented below share a single source sample, sequenced in a study of blood T cell repertoires in COVID-19 (dated by TCRdb to 2020 to 2021). Library creation used the immunoSEQ multiplex PCR assay. TCRdb mirrors the immuneACCESS table, restricted to in-frame sequences. Some clones are absent from its copies; in checked studies, under half trace to an unresolved V gene, and the reason for the others is unknown. This sample is represented by 250,000 to 300,000 clones; 86% of them were singletons. The ten largest make up about 12% of the sample. Input material: peripheral blood. These receptors were collected from a woman in her twenties or thirties with COVID-19, enrolled during active disease.

This clone was detected only once. V and J are TRBV5-4 and TRBJ1-1; no clear D. This CDR3 comprises 17 residues. CDR1 and CDR2 from the germline V gene are SGHNT and YYREEE (reference sequence). Trimming took off 3 bases at V and 1 base at J, with 19 bases between the two ends. In nucleotides, the CDR3 is TGTGCCAGCAGCTCACCTGAATCGGGAAGTCGGAACACTGAAGCTTTCTTT. Protein: CASSSPESGSRNTEAFF.

The J gene is TRBJ2-5, the V gene TRBV9; 7 nucleotides agree with TRBD2. CDR1 is SGDLS and CDR2 is YYNGEE in the germline V gene. J lost 5 bases, V lost 2 bases, and 6 bases had no gene match. This CDR3 is built from 14 residues. CDR3 residues: CASSVMGGSETQYF. CDR3 in DNA: TGTGCCAGCAGCGTCATGGGGGGGTCGGAGACCCAGTACTTC.

This clone was seen a single time. The CDR3: CASSLADNEQFF. The CDR3 DNA reads as TGTGCCAGCAGCTTAGCTGACAATGAGCAGTTCTTC. The chain recombines TRBV13 with TRBJ2-1; D uncertain. The CDR3 spans 12 residues. Germline assignment: CDR1 PRHDT and CDR2 FYEKMQ (reference sequence). V dropped 1 base and J dropped 5 bases, with 3 bases sitting between them.

The rearrangement uses TRBV7-2 and TRBJ2-3, with 8 bases aligning to TRBD1. This CDR3 is 16 amino acids long. V lost 4 bases to trimming and J lost 1 base; unmatched junction nucleotides: 7. Germline V gene lookup returns CDR1 SGHTA and CDR2 FQGNSA. This CDR3 is CASSSGTGARTDTQYF. CDR3 coding DNA: TGTGCCAGCAGCTCTGGGACAGGTGCCCGCACAGATACGCAGTATTTT. Full variable domain (missing parts from reference TRBV7-2 and TRBJ2-3): GAGVSQSPSNKVTEKGKDVELRCDPISGHTALYWYRQSLGQGLEFLIYFQGNSAPDKSGLPSDRFSAERTGGSVSTLTIQRTQQEDSAVYLCASSSGTGARTDTQYFGPGTRLTVL.

V and J are TRBV2 and TRBJ1-5; TRBD1 agrees at 12 bases. V lost 6 bases to trimming and J lost 7 bases; unmatched junction nucleotides: 4. Germline V lookup: CDR1 SNHLY, CDR2 FYNNEI. The CDR3 sequence is 14 residues long. As DNA, the CDR3 is TGTGCCAGCAGGGGGGGACAGGGGGCACAGCCCCAGCATTTT. It yields the protein CASRGGQGAQPQHF.

The chain is built from TRBV4-1 and TRBJ2-1; 8 bases are shared with TRBD2. In germline, CDR1 is MGHRA, CDR2 YSYEKL. The CDR3 has 15 amino acids. The J segment lost 9 bases and the V segment lost 2 bases, leaving 9 bases of the junction unmatched. The CDR3 region is CASSQPRAGGGEQFF. DNA of the CDR3: TGCGCCAGCAGCCAACCCCGGGCGGGGGGAGGTGAGCAGTTCTTC.

The rearrangement links TRBV5-4 to TRBJ2-5, with D possibly being TRBD2 (5 bases). Germline CDR1 and CDR2: SGHNT and YYREEE (reference sequence). Trimming left V 5 bases short and J 0 bases short, with 14 bases between. This CDR3 contains 15 residues. This chain's CDR3 is CASRSQWEYQETQYF. CDR3 in DNA: TGTGCCAGCAGGAGCCAGTGGGAGTACCAAGAGACCCAGTACTTC.

Worth noting for this clone: An end of the junction differs from the germline gene, which may be a read error. The chain recombines TRBV29-1 with TRBJ2-7; 10 nucleotides line up with TRBD1. The germline gives CDR1 SQVTM, CDR2 ANQGSEA. The CDR3 sequence is 13 residues long. As DNA, the CDR3 is TGCAGCGTTGAGGAGACAGGGGGCTACGGGCAGTACTTC. The encoded protein is CSVEETGGYGQYF.

The V gene is TRBV30, the J gene TRBJ1-6; 7 positions agree with TRBD1. The CDR3 is 16 amino acids. Trimming at V came to 0 bases and at J to 5 bases, leaving 7 bases not matched to a gene. The germline gives CDR1 GTSNPN, CDR2 SVGIG (reference sequence). The CDR3 DNA follows: TGTGCCTGGAGTGTATTCGACAGGGCTGATAATTCACCCCTCCACTTT. Amino acids: CAWSVFDRADNSPLHF.

CDR3 nucleotide sequence: TGTGCCAGCAGCTCCTCTACCCCAGGGGTCGAGCAGTACTTC. This encodes CASSSSTPGVEQYF. The chain couples TRBV11-1 to TRBJ2-7, with D maybe TRBD1 (6 bases). The V end was cut by 4 bases, the J end by 6 bases, with 16 bases between. The CDR3 is made up of 14 amino acids. In germline, CDR1 is SGHAT, CDR2 FQDESV (reference sequence).

V is TRBV21-1 and J is TRBJ1-4. TRBV21-1 is a pseudogene. The CDR3 has 18 residues. CDR3 in amino acids: CASSKGGGTGTPNEKLFF. As DNA, the CDR3 is TGTGCCAGCAGCAAAGGGGGCGGAACCGGGACTCCTAACGAAAAACTGTTTTTT.

V and J are TRBV24-1 and TRBJ2-2; 9 nucleotides agree with TRBD1. This CDR3 region has 17 residues. The trim removed 4 bases at V and 4 bases at J, leaving 9 bases unmatched. Germline CDR1 and CDR2: KGHDR and SFDVKD. The CDR3 sequence is CATSEPKTGGVTGELFF. The CDR3 DNA reads as TGTGCCACCAGTGAACCTAAGACAGGGGGAGTCACCGGGGAGCTGTTTTTT.

This chain uses TRBV7-6 with TRBJ1-6; 10 bases fit TRBD1. Germline V CDR1 and CDR2: SGHVS, FNYEAQ. The CDR3 runs to 16 residues. V lost 5 bases, J lost 1 base, and 2 bases stayed unmatched. The CDR3 protein is CASSRTGGSYNSPLHF. The CDR3 nucleotides are TGTGCCAGCAGCCGGACAGGGGGATCCTATAATTCACCCCTCCACTTT.

This clone has just a few counts. The rearrangement joins TRBV21-1 to TRBJ1-1. TRBV21-1 is a recognized pseudogene. The CDR3 is 14 residues long. This CDR3 reads CASSKGDFIRGAFF. The CDR3 nucleotides read TGTGCCAGCAGCAAAGGGGATTTTATCCGGGGGGCTTTCTTT.

This sequence joins TRBV7-8 and TRBJ2-7; 8 bases agree with TRBD2. The CDR3 totals 16 residues. Germline V gene sequence: CDR1 SGHVS, CDR2 FQNEAQ. V shed 0 bases and J 0 bases; nucleotides not matched to a gene: 4. The CDR3 DNA reads as TGTGCCAGCAGCTTAGCGGGAAGCGGGGGCTCCTACGAGCAGTACTTC. It yields the protein CASSLAGSGGSYEQYF.

This chain uses TRBV23-1 with TRBJ2-7; 7 nucleotides line up with TRBD2. TRBV23-1 is identified as an open reading frame with a role that is uncertain. This CDR3 spans 18 amino acids. The V segment lost 3 bases and the J segment 2 bases; nucleotides outside the gene matches: 16. The CDR3 spells CASSHREEGSLSTYEQYF. The CDR3 nucleotides read TGCGCCAGCAGTCATCGGGAGGAAGGGTCCCTCTCAACCTACGAGCAGTACTTC.

V and J are TRBV19 and TRBJ1-3; D unresolved. The CDR3 length is 15 residues. The V gene's germline CDR1 is LNHDA and CDR2 SQIVND (reference sequence). With 3 bases removed from V and 0 bases from J, the gap between germline ends came to 9 bases. CDR3 nucleotide sequence: TGTGCCAGTAGTATTGGCACATTCTCTGGAAACACCATATATTTT. Protein product: CASSIGTFSGNTIYF.

The rearrangement joins TRBV6-5 to TRBJ1-3; D is undetermined. Germline V lookup: CDR1 MNHEY, CDR2 SVGAGI. V dropped 6 bases and J dropped 2 bases, with 11 bases sitting between them. There are 14 residues in the CDR3. CDR3 sequence reads: CASSLDITGNTIYF. As DNA, the CDR3 is TGTGCCAGCAGCCTTGACATTACTGGAAACACCATATATTTT.

This sequence joins TRBV4-2 and TRBJ2-3; 9 bases are a match to TRBD1. J was trimmed by 2 bases and V by 4 bases; bases with no gene match: 4. Germline V lookup: CDR1 LGHNA, CDR2 YNFKEQ. The CDR3 has 15 residues. This CDR3 reads CASSPGTGTTDTQYF. The DNA of the CDR3 is TGTGCCAGCAGCCCCGGGACAGGGACCACAGATACGCAGTATTTT.

V is TRBV30 and J is TRBJ2-1; TRBD2 matches 11 bases. V dropped 5 bases and J dropped 4; count of bases not matched to a gene: 4. There are 14 residues in the CDR3. The germline V gene has CDR1 GTSNPN and CDR2 SVGIG (reference sequence). CDR3 residues: CAWQGLAAYNEQFF. CDR3 nucleotide sequence: TGTGCCTGGCAGGGACTAGCGGCATACAATGAGCAGTTCTTC.

The chain is built from TRBV18 and TRBJ2-6; D may be TRBD1 (5 bases). Trimming took off 1 base at V and 1 base at J, with 8 bases between the two ends. This CDR3 region has 16 residues. In germline, CDR1 is KGHSH, CDR2 LQKENI. The CDR3, as DNA: TGTGCCAGCTCACCACGGGGCCAATCTGGGGCCAACGTCCTGACTTTC. This translates into CASSPRGQSGANVLTF.

V is TRBV6-1 and J is TRBJ1-5; weak D call: TRBD1 (6 bases). Germline loops: CDR1 MNHNS, CDR2 SASEGT. CDR3 length: 18 residues. V was clipped by 3 bases and J by 2 bases, with 20 bases between them. The CDR3 nucleotides read TGTGCCAGCAGTGACGGGGACACCCTGTTTTTCGGCAATCAGCCCCAGCATTTT. This codes for CASSDGDTLFFGNQPQHF.

This clone was seen only once. The chain combines TRBV15 with TRBJ2-7; D remains ambiguous. Germline CDR1 reads LNHNV; CDR2 reads YYDKDF (reference sequence). This CDR3 spans 16 amino acids. The V gene lost 0 bases and the J gene lost 2 bases, with 14 bases spanning the gap. This CDR3 reads CATSRDWAKSAYEQYF. CDR3 nucleotides: TGTGCCACCAGCAGAGATTGGGCGAAGTCGGCCTACGAGCAGTACTTC. The full variable domain, with the rest looked up from reference TRBV15 and TRBJ2-7, is DAMVIQNPRYQVTQFGKPVTLSCSQTLNHNVMYWYQQKSSQAPKLLFHYYDKDFNNEADTPDNFQSRRPNTSFCFLDIRSPGLGDTAMYLCATSRDWAKSAYEQYFGPGTRLTVT.

The V gene is TRBV11-3, the J gene TRBJ2-7; no firm D call. Trimming left V 6 bases short and J 7 bases short, with 4 bases between. This CDR3 spans 9 amino acids. CDR1 is SGHNT, CDR2 YENEEA, per germline. In nucleotides, the CDR3 is TGTGCCAGCAGACTTGAGCAGTACTTC. Encoded protein: CASRLEQYF.

CDR3 sequence reads: CASSRTGGQQETQYF. The CDR3 nucleotides read TGTGCCAGCTCACGAACCGGGGGACAGCAAGAGACCCAGTACTTC. This sequence joins TRBV18 and TRBJ2-5; possible D gene TRBD1, 7 bases. Germline CDR1 and CDR2: KGHSH and LQKENI. V was cut by 4 bases and J by 2 bases, with 14 bases left in between. The length of the CDR3 is 15 residues.

This clone was seen only a few times. The J gene is TRBJ2-1, the V gene TRBV14, with 7 bases that match TRBD1. Germline-derived CDR1 and CDR2 are SGHDN and FVKESK. The CDR3 is 15 residues long. V shed 4 bases and J 9 bases; nucleotides not matched to a gene: 12. The CDR3 region is CASSLRTGWVSEQFF. The CDR3 nucleotides read TGTGCCAGCAGCCTCCGGACAGGTTGGGTCAGTGAGCAGTTCTTC.

The V gene is TRBV4-1, the J gene TRBJ2-5; 7 positions agree with TRBD1. This CDR3 comprises 15 residues. Germline-derived CDR1 and CDR2 are MGHRA and YSYEKL. V dropped 1 base and J dropped 0; count of bases not matched to a gene: 2. CDR3 sequence reads: CASSQVTGNQETQYF. DNA of the CDR3: TGCGCCAGCAGCCAAGTGACAGGGAACCAAGAGACCCAGTACTTC.

The rearrangement links TRBV3-1 (or the pseudogene TRBV3-2) to TRBJ1-6; D remains unclear. Deletions cut 4 bases from V and 0 bases from J, with 4 bases between. CDR1 is LGHDT and CDR2 is YNNKEL in the germline V gene (reference sequence). This CDR3 is built from 14 residues. CDR3 region: CASSLNSYNSPLHF. The CDR3 DNA sequence: TGTGCCAGCAGCCTAAACTCCTATAATTCACCCCTCCACTTT.